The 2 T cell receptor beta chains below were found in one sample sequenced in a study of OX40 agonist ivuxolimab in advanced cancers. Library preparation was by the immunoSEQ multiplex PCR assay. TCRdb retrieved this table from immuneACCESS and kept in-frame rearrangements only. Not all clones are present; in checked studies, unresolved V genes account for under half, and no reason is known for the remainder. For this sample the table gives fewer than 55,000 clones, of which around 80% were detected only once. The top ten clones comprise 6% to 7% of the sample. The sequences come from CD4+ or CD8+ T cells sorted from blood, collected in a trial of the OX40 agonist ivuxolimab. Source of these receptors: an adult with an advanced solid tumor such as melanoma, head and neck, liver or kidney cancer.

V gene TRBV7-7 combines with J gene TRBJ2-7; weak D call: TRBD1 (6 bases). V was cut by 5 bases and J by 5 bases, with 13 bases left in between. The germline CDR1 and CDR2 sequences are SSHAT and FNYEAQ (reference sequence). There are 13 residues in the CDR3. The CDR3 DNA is TGTGCCAGCAGCCCAGACAGGTACCACGAGCAGTACTTC. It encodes CASSPDRYHEQYF.

The CDR3 DNA reads as TGTGCCAGCTCACCAGGGGAAGGTTCACCCCTCCACTTT. This sequence encodes CASSPGEGSPLHF. This chain connects TRBV18 to TRBJ1-6; D uncertain. Germline CDR1 reads KGHSH; CDR2 reads LQKENI. V was pared by 2 bases and J by 9 bases, with 8 bases between. This CDR3 contains 13 residues.